The clone carrying this T cell receptor beta chain was recorded only once. This entry is derived from a study of blood T cell repertoires in COVID-19. The germline V gene encodes CDR1 MNHNS and CDR2 SASEGT. This CDR3 has 12 residues. Between the trimmed V and J ends, which lost 3 bases and 10 bases, there was a span of 10 bases. Individuals drawn from around 25 US areas were roughly 18 to 95 years old. Donors of Cohort 3 who recovered were those that had two negative PCRs, clearance, or symptom resolution. Authors' data handling: Cell counts per sample came from amplifying reference gene primers. Sequencing was performed with immunoSEQ multiplex PCR; in TCRdb, only in-frame clones are kept and a portion is missing. V and J calls plus clone size are reproduced from that table; the DNA served to infer D and trimming. The data contain over 150,000 clones, approximately 79% of them seen just once; the ten biggest clones take up around 7.8%.

The source is a man aged 45-65 years who had recovered from COVID-19. Source material: PBMCs or T cells enriched from blood (not recorded which). The rearrangement joins TRBV6-1 to TRBJ2-1; TRBD2 is a possible D gene (5 bases). The CDR3 loop is CASSDLAGEQFF. Here the CDR3 DNA reads TGTGCCAGCAGTGATCTAGCTGGCGAGCAGTTCTTC.